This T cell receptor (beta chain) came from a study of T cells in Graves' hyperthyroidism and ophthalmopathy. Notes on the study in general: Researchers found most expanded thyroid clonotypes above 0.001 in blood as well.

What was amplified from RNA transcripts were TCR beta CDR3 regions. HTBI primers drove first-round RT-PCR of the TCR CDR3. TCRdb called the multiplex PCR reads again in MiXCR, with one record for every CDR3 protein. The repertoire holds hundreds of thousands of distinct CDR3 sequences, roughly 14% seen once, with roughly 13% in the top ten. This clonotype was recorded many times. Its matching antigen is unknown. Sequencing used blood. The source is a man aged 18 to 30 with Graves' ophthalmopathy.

The CDR3 DNA sequence: TGTGCCAGCAGCCCGCAGGAAGGGGGCCGTGGCTACACCTTC. Residues: CASSPQEGGRGYTF. The chain couples TRBV3-1 to TRBJ1-2, with TRBD1 matching 7 bases. The V segment lost 4 bases and the J segment 7 bases; nucleotides outside the gene matches: 9. The CDR3 runs to 14 residues. Germline CDR1 reads LGHDT; CDR2 reads YNNKEL (reference sequence).